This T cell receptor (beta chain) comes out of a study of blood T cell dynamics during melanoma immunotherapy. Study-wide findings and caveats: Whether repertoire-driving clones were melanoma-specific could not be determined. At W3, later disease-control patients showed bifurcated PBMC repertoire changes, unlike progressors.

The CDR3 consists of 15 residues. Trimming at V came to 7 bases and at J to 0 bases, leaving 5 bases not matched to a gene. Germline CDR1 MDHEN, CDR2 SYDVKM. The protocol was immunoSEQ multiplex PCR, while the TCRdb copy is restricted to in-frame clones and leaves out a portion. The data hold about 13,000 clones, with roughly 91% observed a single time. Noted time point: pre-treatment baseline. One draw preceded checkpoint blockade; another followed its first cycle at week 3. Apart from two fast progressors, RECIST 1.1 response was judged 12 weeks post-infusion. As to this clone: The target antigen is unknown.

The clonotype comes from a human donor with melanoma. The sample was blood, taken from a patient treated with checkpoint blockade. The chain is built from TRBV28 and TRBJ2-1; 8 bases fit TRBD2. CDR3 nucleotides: TGTGCCAGCATGCAGCGGGGGTTCTCCTACAATGAGCAGTTCTTC. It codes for CASMQRGFSYNEQFF.